What follows are 17 T cell receptor beta chains derived from one specimen sequenced in a study of yellow fever vaccine responses in identical twins. In TCRdb, the RT-PCR reads were re-called with MiXCR into one record per CDR3 protein. The repertoire holds about 3,100 distinct CDR3 sequences, with around 80% as singletons. The sequenced sample was T cells from blood (PBMCs), unsorted or a sorted subset (not recorded which), obtained before or after yellow fever vaccination (not recorded which). The origin of the receptors is a woman between 18 and 30 years old who received the yellow fever vaccine.

The genes are TRBV4-3 and TRBJ2-7, with 11 bases aligning to TRBD1. The V and J ends lost 4 bases and 4 bases, in that order; junction bases with no gene match: 9. The V gene's germline CDR1 is LGHNA and CDR2 YSLEER. This CDR3 region has 16 residues. The CDR3 DNA follows: TGCGCCAGCAGCCCGTTTGCTGGACAGGGGGCGTACGAGCAGTACTTC. Encoded protein: CASSPFAGQGAYEQYF.

This chain links TRBV28 with TRBJ2-3; TRBD1 aligns across 7 bases. This CDR3 is 13 amino acids long. V dropped 3 bases and J dropped 4; count of bases not matched to a gene: 1. Per germline, CDR1 MDHEN and CDR2 SYDVKM. CDR3 region: CASSFTGADTQYF. CDR3 coding DNA: TGTGCCAGCAGTTTCACAGGGGCAGATACGCAGTATTTT.

V usage is TRBV28 and J usage is TRBJ2-7, with D perhaps matching TRBD2 (6 bases). V was cut by 7 bases and J by 3 bases, with 10 bases left in between. The CDR3 loop spans 12 amino acids. CDR1 is MDHEN and CDR2 is SYDVKM in the germline V gene. The CDR3 nucleotides are TGTGCCAGCACCGGGACTGTCTACGAGCAGTACTTC. This encodes CASTGTVYEQYF.

V usage is TRBV6-1 and J usage is TRBJ1-1; no definite D call. Trimming took off 5 bases at V and 1 base at J, with 11 bases between the two ends. CDR1 is MNHNS and CDR2 is SASEGT in the germline V gene. This CDR3 contains 14 residues. The DNA for the CDR3 is TGTGCCAGCAGTCAAAGGACGGAGAACACTGAAGCTTTCTTT. Amino acid sequence: CASSQRTENTEAFF.

This chain links TRBV4-2 with TRBJ2-3; D uncertain. Trimming took off 0 bases at V and 4 bases at J, with 14 bases between the two ends. CDR1 is LGHNA, CDR2 YNFKEQ, per germline. The CDR3 is 16 amino acids. The CDR3 nucleotides read TGTGCCAGCAGCCAAGATATAGGCTCCGAGGCAGATACGCAGTATTTT. This sequence encodes CASSQDIGSEADTQYF.

The chain is built from TRBV29-1 and TRBJ2-1, with D tentatively TRBD1 (5 bases). Trimming took 7 bases from V and 4 from J, leaving 14 bases between them. CDR1 is SQVTM and CDR2 is ANQGSEA in the germline V gene. The CDR3 extends over 13 amino acids. CDR3: CSGRQSQYNEQFF. The CDR3 bases are TGCAGCGGACGACAGAGCCAATACAATGAGCAGTTCTTC.

The V and J genes are TRBV11-3 and TRBJ2-3, with 8 bases identical to TRBD2. The CDR3 sequence is 14 residues long. Germline-derived CDR1 and CDR2 are SGHNT and YENEEA. After removal of 5 bases from V and 6 bases from J, the junction contained 7 bases not matched to a gene. The CDR3 DNA reads TGTGCCAGCAGCCCCACGGGAGGGCCGGATACGCAGTATTTT. Translated: CASSPTGGPDTQYF.

The gene calls are TRBV6-2 or TRBV6-3 and TRBJ2-1; no definite D call. The length of the CDR3 is 12 residues. Germline assignment: CDR1 MNHEY and CDR2 SVGEGT. CDR3 loop: CATNRLSNEQFF. In DNA, the CDR3 is TGTGCTACCAACCGACTTTCCAATGAGCAGTTCTTC.

The genes are TRBV15 and TRBJ2-5; no clear D. The CDR3 sequence is 13 residues long. From germline, CDR1 is LNHNV and CDR2 YYDKDF (reference sequence). The V end lost 1 base, the J end lost 3 bases, and 6 bases lay between the germline ends. This CDR3 is CATSRAPEETQYF. For the CDR3, the DNA is TGTGCCACCAGCAGAGCGCCCGAAGAGACCCAGTACTTC. Full variable domain (rest looked up from reference TRBV15 and TRBJ2-5): DAMVIQNPRYQVTQFGKPVTLSCSQTLNHNVMYWYQQKSSQAPKLLFHYYDKDFNNEADTPDNFQSRRPNTSFCFLDIRSPGLGDTAMYLCATSRAPEETQYFGPGTRLLVL.

This CDR3 is CSVAPDGVEQPQHF. The CDR3 bases are TGCAGCGTAGCCCCAGACGGGGTAGAGCAGCCCCAGCATTTT. This chain links TRBV29-1 with TRBJ1-5; no firm D call. The CDR3 runs 14 residues. Germline V lookup: CDR1 SQVTM, CDR2 ANQGSEA. Trimming stripped 6 bases from V and 7 bases from J, with 19 bases between.

The chain couples TRBV12-3 or TRBV12-4 to TRBJ2-1; 14 bases are a match to TRBD2. V was clipped by 5 bases and J by 7 bases; unmatched bases: 7. This CDR3 spans 16 amino acids. The CDR3: CASSLGTSGRRNEQFF. The DNA of the CDR3 is TGTGCCAGCAGTCTAGGGACTAGCGGGAGAAGAAATGAGCAGTTCTTC.

The chain combines TRBV27 with TRBJ2-3; 7 bases align to TRBD1. The CDR3 covers 15 residues. Trimming removed 7 bases from V and 2 bases from J; junction bases left unmatched: 9. CDR1 MNHEY and CDR2 SMNVEV come from the germline V gene (reference sequence). In DNA form, the CDR3 reads TGTGCCAGCACATCCTCCGACAGGGCCACAGATACGCAGTATTTT. Translation gives CASTSSDRATDTQYF.

The rearrangement links TRBV11-2 to TRBJ2-1; 11 bases are a match to TRBD2. Germline V gene sequence: CDR1 SGHAT, CDR2 FQNNGV. The V segment lost 0 bases and the J segment 0 bases; nucleotides outside the gene matches: 1. This CDR3 spans 17 amino acids. In DNA, the CDR3 is TGTGCCAGCAGCTTAGATAGCGGGAGGGCCTCCTACAATGAGCAGTTCTTC. Protein product: CASSLDSGRASYNEQFF.

The chain recombines TRBV2 with TRBJ2-1, with TRBD2 matching 7 bases. The CDR3 totals 17 residues. Germline V gives CDR1 SNHLY, CDR2 FYNNEI. V trimming: 4 bases; J trimming: 4 bases; junction bases outside the gene matches: 13. The DNA of the CDR3 is TGTGCCAGCAGTGCTCTACAGCTAGCGGCTAATTACAATGAGCAGTTCTTC. Its translation: CASSALQLAANYNEQFF.

This rearrangement joins TRBV7-2 to TRBJ2-1; D possibly corresponds to TRBD2 (5 bases). With 5 bases removed from V and 2 bases from J, the gap between germline ends came to 10 bases. Germline CDR1 reads SGHTA; CDR2 reads FQGNSA. The CDR3 is 14 amino acids. CDR3 loop: CASSAGGTYNEQFF. The CDR3 nucleotides read TGTGCCAGCAGCGCCGGAGGTACCTACAATGAGCAGTTCTTC.

The rearrangement uses TRBV29-1 and TRBJ2-1; TRBD2 agrees at 7 bases. V trimming: 8 bases; J trimming: 12 bases; junction bases outside the gene matches: 19. Germline lookup yields CDR1 SQVTM and CDR2 ANQGSEA. The CDR3 runs to 14 residues. The CDR3 protein is CSLRGMAGEGGQFF. For the CDR3, the DNA is TGCAGCCTTCGTGGGATGGCGGGAGAAGGTGGGCAGTTCTTC.

The chain recombines TRBV6-2 or TRBV6-3 with TRBJ2-1; 12 bases map to TRBD2. The germline CDR1 and CDR2 sequences are MNHEY and SVGEGT. The J segment lost 5 bases and the V segment lost 2 bases, leaving 4 bases of the junction unmatched. The CDR3 has 16 amino acids. CDR3 loop: CASSYTGLAGNNEQFF. As DNA, the CDR3 is TGTGCCAGCAGTTACACCGGACTAGCGGGAAACAATGAGCAGTTCTTC.